The rows below give T cell receptor beta chains drawn from one sample of a study of T cells after yellow fever vaccination. One entry per CDR3 protein results from TCRdb running MiXCR on the 5' RACE reads. The sample consists of 27,000 or so distinct CDR3 sequences, around 4.3% of them appearing once. This specimen consisted of CD8+ T cells sorted from PBMCs, obtained 5 days after the yellow fever booster vaccination. These receptors were collected from a man under 40 who received the YFV17D yellow fever vaccine. CDR3s include the opening cysteine and the closing phenylalanine or tryptophan. The D gene is left open where the match is weak. A clone size is listed for some rows: how often the clone was seen (once, few, many), or a class if it is expanded.

d_gene	v_gene	j_gene	abundance	CDR3aa	CDR3nt
.	TRBV7-2	TRBJ2-7	many	CASSLVSTTTVSYEQYF	TGTGCCAGCAGCTTAGTTTCTACGACCACGGTGTCCTACGAGCAGTACTTC
.	TRBV9	TRBJ1-4	many	CASSVDDMNEKLFF	TGTGCCAGCAGCGTAGATGACATGAATGAAAAACTGTTTTTT
.	TRBV5-1	TRBJ2-7	many	CASKGKGPEQYF	TGCGCCAGCAAAGGGAAGGGGCCCGAGCAGTACTTC
.	TRBV4-2	TRBJ2-1	many	CASSPRDGLAQWQFF	TGTGCCAGCAGCCCCCGAGATGGTTTAGCGCAGTGGCAGTTCTTC
.	TRBV11-2	TRBJ2-7	many	CASSPSFSYEQYF	TGTGCCAGCAGCCCTTCCTTCAGCTACGAGCAGTACTTC
.	TRBV4-1	TRBJ2-7	many	CASSQDLHYEQYF	TGCGCCAGCAGCCAGGACTTACACTACGAGCAGTACTTC
TRBD1	TRBV18	TRBJ2-7	many	CASSGTAFYEQYF	TGTGCCAGCTCCGGGACAGCCTTCTACGAGCAGTACTTC
TRBD1	TRBV5-6	TRBJ1-6	.	CASSLRRQGSYNSPLHF	TGTGCCAGCAGCTTGAGACGACAGGGCTCCTATAATTCACCCCTCCACTTT
TRBD2	TRBV3-1	TRBJ2-2	many	CASSPSGITGELFF	TGTGCCAGCAGCCCTAGCGGGATCACCGGGGAGCTGTTTTTT
TRBD2	TRBV7-6	TRBJ2-7	many	CASSLGGAIGEQYF	TGTGCCAGCAGCTTGGGAGGGGCAATAGGTGAGCAGTACTTC
.	TRBV20-1	TRBJ2-7	.	CCARSGTGVASYEQYF	TGCTGTGCTAGATCAGGAACGGGAGTAGCCTCCTACGAGCAGTACTTC